The clone carrying this T cell receptor beta chain was seen more than once but under ten times. The antigen is not known. The CDR3 spans 15 residues. Germline CDR1 is LNHDA and CDR2 is SQIVND (reference sequence). V shed 5 bases and J shed 4 bases, with 15 bases lying between them. Sample time point: newly diagnosed GD, antithyroid drugs for less than 3 months. PBMC RNA served as the TCR library source. Staff took around 9.7 milliliters of peripheral blood and put it into EDTA tubes. This sample stems from a study of regulatory T cells in long-lasting Graves disease. Study-wide results and limits: Patients with persistent disease shared 2,700 or so public clonotypes, outpacing the approximately 970 shared by new patients. The study found lower TCR diversity in persistent Graves' patients than in newly diagnosed ones. The study found TRBV28, TRBJ1-2 and TRBJ2-5 favored in persistent disease.

Library construction for TCR beta used iRepertoire HTBI primers and Arm-PCR of CDR3 regions. TCRdb reprocessed the multiplex PCR reads via MiXCR and lists one record per CDR3 protein. The sample holds 240,000 or so distinct CDR3 sequences, 20% seen once. Source: peripheral blood mononuclear cells (PBMCs), taken at new diagnosis, from a patient treated with antithyroid drugs. The V call is TRBV19, the J call TRBJ1-5, with D unresolved. This TCR was sampled from a female donor with Graves disease. CDR3 nucleotide sequence: TGTGCCAGTAGTCTCGAGTGGGAAGGTAATCAGCCCCAGCATTTT. This codes for CASSLEWEGNQPQHF.